Described below is a single T cell receptor (beta chain) sequence and its context. These data originate in a study of blood T cell repertoires in COVID-19. Assay used: immunoSEQ multiplex PCR; TCRdb lists only in-frame clones, some missing. The sample records 85,000 to 100,000 clones, about nine tenths being singletons. The ends lost 4 bases at V and 8 bases at J; junction bases unmatched: 4. The CDR3 length is 12 residues. The germline V gene encodes CDR1 SNHLY and CDR2 FYNNEI. This chain links TRBV2 with TRBJ1-1, with 7 bases matching TRBD1. This receptor was identified in a man aged 60 to 69 with acute or convalescent COVID-19. Material: peripheral blood. The CDR3 reads CASSGDSLEAFF. Here the CDR3 DNA reads TGTGCCAGCAGTGGGGACAGCCTCGAAGCTTTCTTT.